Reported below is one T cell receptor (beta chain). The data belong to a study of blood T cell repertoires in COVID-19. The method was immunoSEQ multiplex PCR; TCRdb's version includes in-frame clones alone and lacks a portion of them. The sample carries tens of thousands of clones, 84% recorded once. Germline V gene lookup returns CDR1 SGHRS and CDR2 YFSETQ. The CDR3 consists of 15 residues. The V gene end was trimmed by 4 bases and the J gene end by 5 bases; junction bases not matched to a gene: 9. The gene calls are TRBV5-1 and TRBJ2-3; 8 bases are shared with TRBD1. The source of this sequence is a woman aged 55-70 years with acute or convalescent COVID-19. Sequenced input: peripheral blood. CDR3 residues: CASSLAGQGIDTQYF. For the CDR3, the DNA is TGCGCCAGCAGCCTGGCCGGACAGGGTATAGATACGCAGTATTTT.